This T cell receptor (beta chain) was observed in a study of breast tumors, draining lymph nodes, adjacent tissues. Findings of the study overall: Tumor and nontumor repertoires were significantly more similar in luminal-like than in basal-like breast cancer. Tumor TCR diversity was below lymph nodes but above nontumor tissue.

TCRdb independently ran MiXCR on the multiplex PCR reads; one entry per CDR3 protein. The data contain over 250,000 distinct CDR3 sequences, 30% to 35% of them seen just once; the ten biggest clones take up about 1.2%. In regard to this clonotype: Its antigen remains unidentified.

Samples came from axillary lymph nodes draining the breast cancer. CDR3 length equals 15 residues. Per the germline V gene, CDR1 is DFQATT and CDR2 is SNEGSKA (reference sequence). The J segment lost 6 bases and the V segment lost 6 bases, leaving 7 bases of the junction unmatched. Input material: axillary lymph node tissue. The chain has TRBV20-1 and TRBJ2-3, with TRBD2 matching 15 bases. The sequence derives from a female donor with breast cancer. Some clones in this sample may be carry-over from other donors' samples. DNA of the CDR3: TGCAGTGCAGACGGACTAGCGGGAGGGAACGATACGCAGTATTTT. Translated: CSADGLAGGNDTQYF.